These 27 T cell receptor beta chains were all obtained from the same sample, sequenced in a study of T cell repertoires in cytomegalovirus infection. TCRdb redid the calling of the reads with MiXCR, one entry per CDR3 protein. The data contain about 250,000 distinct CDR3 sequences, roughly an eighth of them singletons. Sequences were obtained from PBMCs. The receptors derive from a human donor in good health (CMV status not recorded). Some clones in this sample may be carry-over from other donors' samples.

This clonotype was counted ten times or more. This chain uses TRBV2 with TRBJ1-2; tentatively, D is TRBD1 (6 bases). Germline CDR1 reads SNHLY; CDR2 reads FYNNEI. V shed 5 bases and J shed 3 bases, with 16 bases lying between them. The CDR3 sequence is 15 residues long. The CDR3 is CASSLGHFPDYGYTF. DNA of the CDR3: TGTGCCAGCAGTTTGGGACATTTTCCCGACTATGGCTACACCTTC.

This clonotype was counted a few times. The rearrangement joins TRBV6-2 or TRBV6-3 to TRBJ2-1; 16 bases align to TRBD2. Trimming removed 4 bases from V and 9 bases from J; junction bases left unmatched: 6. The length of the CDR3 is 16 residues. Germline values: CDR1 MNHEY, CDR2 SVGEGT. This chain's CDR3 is CASSSPGLAGGIEQFF. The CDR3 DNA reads TGTGCCAGCAGTTCCCCGGGACTAGCGGGAGGGATTGAGCAGTTCTTC.

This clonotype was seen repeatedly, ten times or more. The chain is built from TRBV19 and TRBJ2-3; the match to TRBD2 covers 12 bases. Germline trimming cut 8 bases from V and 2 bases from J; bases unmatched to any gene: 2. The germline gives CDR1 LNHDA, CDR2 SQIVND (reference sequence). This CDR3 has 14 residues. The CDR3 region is CASGLAGLTDTQYF. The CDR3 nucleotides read TGTGCCAGTGGACTAGCGGGACTCACAGATACGCAGTATTTT.

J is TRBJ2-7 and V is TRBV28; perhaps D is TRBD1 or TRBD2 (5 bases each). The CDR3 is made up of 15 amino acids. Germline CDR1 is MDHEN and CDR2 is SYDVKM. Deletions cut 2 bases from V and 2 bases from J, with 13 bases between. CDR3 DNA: TGTGCCAGCAGTTTAATGGGGACGGGGACCTACGAGCAGTACTTC. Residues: CASSLMGTGTYEQYF.

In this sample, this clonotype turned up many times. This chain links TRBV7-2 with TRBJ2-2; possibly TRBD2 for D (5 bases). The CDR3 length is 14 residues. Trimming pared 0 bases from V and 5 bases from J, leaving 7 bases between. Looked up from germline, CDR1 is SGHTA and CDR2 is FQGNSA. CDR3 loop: CASSLARGTGELFF. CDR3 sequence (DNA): TGTGCCAGCAGCTTAGCCCGAGGGACCGGGGAGCTGTTTTTT.

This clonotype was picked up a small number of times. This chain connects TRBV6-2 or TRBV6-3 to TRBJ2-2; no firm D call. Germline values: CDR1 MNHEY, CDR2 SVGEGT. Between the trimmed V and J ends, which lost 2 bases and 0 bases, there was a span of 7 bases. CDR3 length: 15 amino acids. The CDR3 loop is CASSYGRPNTGELFF. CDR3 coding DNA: TGTGCCAGCAGTTACGGGCGGCCGAACACCGGGGAGCTGTTTTTT.

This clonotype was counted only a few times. The CDR3 loop is CSAPRTGAPNEQFF. DNA for the CDR3: TGCAGTGCCCCCCGTACGGGGGCCCCAAATGAGCAGTTCTTC. V gene TRBV20-1 combines with J gene TRBJ2-1; D possibly matches TRBD1 or TRBD2 (6 bases each). Germline loops: CDR1 DFQATT, CDR2 SNEGSKA (reference sequence). Trimming stripped 6 bases from V and 7 bases from J, with 19 bases between. CDR3 length: 14 residues.

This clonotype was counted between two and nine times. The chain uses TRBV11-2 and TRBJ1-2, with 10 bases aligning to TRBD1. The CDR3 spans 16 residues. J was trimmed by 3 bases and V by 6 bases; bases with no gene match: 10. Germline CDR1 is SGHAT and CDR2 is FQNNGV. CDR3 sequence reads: CASSSTFGTGDYGYTF. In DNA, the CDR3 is TGTGCCAGCAGTTCTACCTTCGGGACAGGGGACTATGGCTACACCTTC.

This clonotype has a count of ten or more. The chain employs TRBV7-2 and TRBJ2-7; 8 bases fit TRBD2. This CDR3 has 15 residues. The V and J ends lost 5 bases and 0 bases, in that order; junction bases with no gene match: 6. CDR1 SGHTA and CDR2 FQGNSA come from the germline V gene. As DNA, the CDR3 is TGTGCCAGCAGCCTCTCCAGCGGGAGCTCCTACGAGCAGTACTTC. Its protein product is CASSLSSGSSYEQYF.

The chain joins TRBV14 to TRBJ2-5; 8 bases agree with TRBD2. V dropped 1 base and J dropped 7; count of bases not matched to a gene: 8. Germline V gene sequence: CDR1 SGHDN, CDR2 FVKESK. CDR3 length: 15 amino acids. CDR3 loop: CASSQVRAGAGTQYF. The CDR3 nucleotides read TGTGCCAGCAGCCAAGTACGAGCGGGAGCAGGGACCCAGTACTTC.

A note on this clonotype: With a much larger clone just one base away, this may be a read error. CDR3 DNA sequence: TGTGCCAGCAGTTACCCTCCGGGCGAGCAGTACTTC. Protein: CASSYPPGEQYF. J is TRBJ2-7 and V is TRBV6-8; D is unclear. The CDR3 is made up of 12 amino acids. Germline values: CDR1 MNHGY, CDR2 SAAAGT. V was shortened by 2 bases and J by 6 bases, with 8 bases between the two germline ends.

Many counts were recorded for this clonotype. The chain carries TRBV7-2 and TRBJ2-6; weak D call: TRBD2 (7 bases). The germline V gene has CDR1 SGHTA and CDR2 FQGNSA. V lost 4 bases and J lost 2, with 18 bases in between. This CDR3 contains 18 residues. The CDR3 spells CASSSLPRGGTGANVLTF. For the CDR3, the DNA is TGTGCCAGCAGCTCTCTCCCTAGGGGGGGGACTGGGGCCAACGTCCTGACTTTC.

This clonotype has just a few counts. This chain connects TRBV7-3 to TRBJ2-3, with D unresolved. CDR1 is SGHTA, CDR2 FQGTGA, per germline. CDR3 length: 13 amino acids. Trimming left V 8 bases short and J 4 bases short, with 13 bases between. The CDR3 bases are TGTGCCAGCGGTAGCTCCGCGGCAGATACGCAGTATTTT. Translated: CASGSSAADTQYF. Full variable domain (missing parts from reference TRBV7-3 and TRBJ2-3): GAGVSQTPSNKVTEKGKYVELRCDPISGHTALYWYRQSLGQGPEFLIYFQGTGAADDSGLPNDRFFAVRPEGSVSTLKIQRTERGDSAVYLCASGSSAADTQYFGPGTRLTVL.

CDR3 amino acids: CSVLGGDSPYGYTF. The CDR3 DNA reads TGCAGCGTCCTTGGGGGGGACAGCCCCTATGGCTACACCTTC. This rearrangement joins TRBV29-1 to TRBJ1-2; 7 positions agree with TRBD1. The CDR3 sequence is 14 residues long. CDR1 SQVTM and CDR2 ANQGSEA come from the germline V gene. V trimming: 6 bases; J trimming: 4 bases; junction bases outside the gene matches: 11.

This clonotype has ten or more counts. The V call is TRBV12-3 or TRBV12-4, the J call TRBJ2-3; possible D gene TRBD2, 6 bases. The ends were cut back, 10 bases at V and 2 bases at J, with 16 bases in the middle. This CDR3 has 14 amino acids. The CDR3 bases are TGTGCCACTCGACCGGGACTTGCCACAGATACGCAGTATTTT. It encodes CATRPGLATDTQYF.

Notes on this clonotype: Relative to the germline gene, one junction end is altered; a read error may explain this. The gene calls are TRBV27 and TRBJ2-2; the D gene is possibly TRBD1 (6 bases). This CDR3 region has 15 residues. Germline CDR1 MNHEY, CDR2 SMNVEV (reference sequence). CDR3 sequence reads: CAGSLLGTTPGELFF. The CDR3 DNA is TGTGCCGGCAGTTTACTCGGGACAACCCCCGGGGAGCTGTTTTTT.

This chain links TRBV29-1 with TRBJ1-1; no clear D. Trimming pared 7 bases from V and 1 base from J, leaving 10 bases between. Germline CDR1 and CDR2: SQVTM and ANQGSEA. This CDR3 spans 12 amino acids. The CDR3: CSALRENTEAFF. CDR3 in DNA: TGCAGCGCCCTCCGGGAGAACACTGAAGCTTTCTTT.

CDR3 sequence reads: CASNSGAYEQYF. In nucleotides, the CDR3 is TGTGCCAGCAACTCAGGGGCCTACGAGCAGTACTTC. The chain links TRBV28 to TRBJ2-7; TRBD1 might be the D (6 bases). The ends were cut back, 7 bases at V and 2 bases at J, with 9 bases in the middle. The CDR3 runs to 12 residues. Germline-derived CDR1 and CDR2 are MDHEN and SYDVKM.

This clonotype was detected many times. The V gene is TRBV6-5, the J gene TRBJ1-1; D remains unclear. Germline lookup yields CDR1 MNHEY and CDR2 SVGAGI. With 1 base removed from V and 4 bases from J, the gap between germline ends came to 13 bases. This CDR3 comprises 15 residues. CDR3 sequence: CASSYWAQAGTEAFF. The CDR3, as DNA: TGTGCCAGCAGTTACTGGGCCCAGGCGGGCACTGAAGCTTTCTTT.

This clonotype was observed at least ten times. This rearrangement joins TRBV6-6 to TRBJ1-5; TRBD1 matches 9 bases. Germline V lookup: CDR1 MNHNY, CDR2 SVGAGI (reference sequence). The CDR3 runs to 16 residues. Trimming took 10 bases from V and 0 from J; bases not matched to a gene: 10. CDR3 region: CATRDRDLYSNQPQHF. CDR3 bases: TGTGCCACCCGGGACAGGGACCTCTATAGCAATCAGCCCCAGCATTTT.

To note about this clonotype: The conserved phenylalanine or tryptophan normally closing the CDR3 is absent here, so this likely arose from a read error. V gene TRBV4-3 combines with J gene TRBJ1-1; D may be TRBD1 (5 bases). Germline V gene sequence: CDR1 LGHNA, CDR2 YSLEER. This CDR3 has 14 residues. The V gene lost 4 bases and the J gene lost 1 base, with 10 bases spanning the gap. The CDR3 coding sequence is TGCGCCAGCAGCCTCGGGGACCGGAACACTGAAGCTTTCTAT. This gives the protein CASSLGDRNTEAFY.

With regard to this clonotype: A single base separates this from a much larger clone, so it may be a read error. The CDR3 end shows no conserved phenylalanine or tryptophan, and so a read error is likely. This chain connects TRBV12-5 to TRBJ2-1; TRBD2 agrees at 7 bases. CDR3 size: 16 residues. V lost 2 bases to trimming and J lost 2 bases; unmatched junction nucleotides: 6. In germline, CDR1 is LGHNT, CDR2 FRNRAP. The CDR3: CASGLNQGGAYNEQFL. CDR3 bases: TGTGCTAGTGGTTTGAATCAGGGAGGGGCCTACAATGAGCAGTTCTTG.

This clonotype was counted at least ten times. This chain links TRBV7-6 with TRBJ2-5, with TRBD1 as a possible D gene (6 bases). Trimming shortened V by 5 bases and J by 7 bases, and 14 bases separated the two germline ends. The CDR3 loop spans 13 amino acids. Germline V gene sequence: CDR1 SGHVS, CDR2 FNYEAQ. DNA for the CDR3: TGTGCCAGCAGCCTTGGACAGTCGGGGACCCAGTACTTC. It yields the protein CASSLGQSGTQYF.

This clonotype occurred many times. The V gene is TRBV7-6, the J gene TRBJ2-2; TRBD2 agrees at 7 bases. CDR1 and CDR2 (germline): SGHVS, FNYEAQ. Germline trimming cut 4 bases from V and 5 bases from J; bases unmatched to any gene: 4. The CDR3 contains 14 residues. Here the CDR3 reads CASSSVGGTGELFF. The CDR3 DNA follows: TGTGCCAGCAGCTCCGTCGGGGGGACCGGGGAGCTGTTTTTT.

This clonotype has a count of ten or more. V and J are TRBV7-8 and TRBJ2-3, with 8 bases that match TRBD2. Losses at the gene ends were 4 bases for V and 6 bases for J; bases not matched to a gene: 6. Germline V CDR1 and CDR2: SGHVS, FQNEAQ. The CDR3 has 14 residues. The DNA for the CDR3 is TGTGCCAGCAGCTCTGGGACTAGGTACGATACGCAGTATTTT. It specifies CASSSGTRYDTQYF.

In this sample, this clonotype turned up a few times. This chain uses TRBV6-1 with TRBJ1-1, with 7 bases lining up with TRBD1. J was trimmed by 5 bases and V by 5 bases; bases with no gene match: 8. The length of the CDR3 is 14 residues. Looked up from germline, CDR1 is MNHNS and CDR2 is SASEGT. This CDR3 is CASSRRQGETEAFF. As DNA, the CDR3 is TGTGCCAGCAGTAGACGACAGGGAGAGACTGAAGCTTTCTTT.

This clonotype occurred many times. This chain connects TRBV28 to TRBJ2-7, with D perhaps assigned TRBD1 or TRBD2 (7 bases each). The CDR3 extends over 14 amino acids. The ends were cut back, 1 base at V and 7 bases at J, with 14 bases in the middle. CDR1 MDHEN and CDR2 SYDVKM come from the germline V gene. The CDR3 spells CASSLSGGGLEQYF. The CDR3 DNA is TGTGCCAGCAGTTTATCAGGGGGGGGGTTGGAGCAGTACTTC.